This T cell receptor (beta chain) was retrieved from a study of blood T cells in healthy people across ages. General study results and limits: Older individuals had lower TCR beta diversity per million T cells (the decline was roughly linear).

Roughly 10 milliliters was the volume of peripheral blood drawn from each donor. Alongside a J-beta primer mix, a sample-barcoded 5' primer served in a second PCR lasting about 7 to 11 cycles. TCRdb re-called the 5' RACE reads with MiXCR, one entry per CDR3 protein. The table has about 1,600,000 distinct CDR3 sequences, approximately 38% seen once. For this clonotype: Its antigen is currently unknown.

V dropped 7 bases and J dropped 0 bases, with 13 bases sitting between them. Germline V gene data show CDR1 as SNHLY and CDR2 as FYNNEI. CDR3 length: 15 amino acids. This chain connects TRBV2 to TRBJ2-1; D is unclear. This clonotype originated in a woman aged 18-35 years in good health. Sequencing input: blood. CDR3 DNA: TGTGCCAGCAAGGACGGTTTGAGCTCCTACAATGAGCAGTTCTTC. Residues: CASKDGLSSYNEQFF.